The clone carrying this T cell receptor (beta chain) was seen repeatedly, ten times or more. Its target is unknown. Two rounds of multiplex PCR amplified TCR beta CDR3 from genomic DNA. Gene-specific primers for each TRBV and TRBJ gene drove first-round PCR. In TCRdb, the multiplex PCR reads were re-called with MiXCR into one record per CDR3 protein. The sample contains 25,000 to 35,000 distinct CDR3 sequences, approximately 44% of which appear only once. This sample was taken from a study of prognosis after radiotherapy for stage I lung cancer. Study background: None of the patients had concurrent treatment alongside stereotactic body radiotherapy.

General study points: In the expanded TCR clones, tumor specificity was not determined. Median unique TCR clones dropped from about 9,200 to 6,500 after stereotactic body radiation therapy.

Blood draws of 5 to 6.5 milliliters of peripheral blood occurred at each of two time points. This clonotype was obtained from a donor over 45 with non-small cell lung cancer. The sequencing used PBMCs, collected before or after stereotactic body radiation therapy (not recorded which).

CDR3 amino acids: CASSFFRGNEQFF. CDR3 DNA: TGTGCCAGCAGCTTTTTCAGGGGCAATGAGCAGTTCTTC. V gene TRBV7-3 combines with J gene TRBJ2-1; D may be TRBD1 (6 bases). Germline assignment: CDR1 SGHTA and CDR2 FQGTGA. The CDR3 has 13 amino acids. The V and J ends lost 3 bases and 6 bases respectively, with 9 bases between them.